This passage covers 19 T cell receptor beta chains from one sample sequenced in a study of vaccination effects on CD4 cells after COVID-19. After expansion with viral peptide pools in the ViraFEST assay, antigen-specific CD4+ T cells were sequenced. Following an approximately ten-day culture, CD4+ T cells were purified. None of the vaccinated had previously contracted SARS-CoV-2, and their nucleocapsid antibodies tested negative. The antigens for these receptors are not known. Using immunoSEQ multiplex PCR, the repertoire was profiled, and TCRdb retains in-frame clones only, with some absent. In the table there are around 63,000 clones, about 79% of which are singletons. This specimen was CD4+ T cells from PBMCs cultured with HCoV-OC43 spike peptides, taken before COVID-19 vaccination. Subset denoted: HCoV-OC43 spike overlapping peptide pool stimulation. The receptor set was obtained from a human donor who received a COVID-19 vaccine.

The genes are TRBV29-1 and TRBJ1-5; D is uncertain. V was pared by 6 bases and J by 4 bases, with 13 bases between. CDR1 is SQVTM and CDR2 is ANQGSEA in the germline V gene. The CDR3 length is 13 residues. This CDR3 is CSVQRASNQPQHF. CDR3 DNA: TGCAGCGTCCAGCGGGCTTCTAATCAGCCCCAGCATTTT.

The CDR3 reads CASSSRDYEQYV. The CDR3 DNA sequence: TGTGCCAGCAGCTCCAGGGATTACGAGCAGTACGTC. This sequence joins TRBV11-3 and TRBJ2-7; D might be TRBD1 (5 bases). The CDR3 is 12 residues long. CDR1 and CDR2 (germline): SGHNT, YENEEA. V lost 4 bases and J 4 bases, leaving 8 bases between the germline ends.

The CDR3 here is CASSLGNSGGNSPLHF. CDR3 coding DNA: TGCGCCAGCAGCTTGGGGAACTCCGGGGGTAATTCACCCCTCCACTTT. The chain employs TRBV5-1 and TRBJ1-6, with a possible D match to TRBD1 (5 bases). This CDR3 is 16 amino acids long. The V end was cut by 0 bases, the J end by 6 bases, with 13 bases between. Germline lookup yields CDR1 SGHRS and CDR2 YFSETQ. The full variable domain, with the rest looked up from reference TRBV5-1 and TRBJ1-6, is KAGVTQTPRYLIKTRGQQVTLSCSPISGHRSVSWYQQTPGQGLQFLFEYFSETQRNKGNFPGRFSGRQFSNSRSEMNVSTLELGDSALYLCASSLGNSGGNSPLHFGNGTRLTVT.

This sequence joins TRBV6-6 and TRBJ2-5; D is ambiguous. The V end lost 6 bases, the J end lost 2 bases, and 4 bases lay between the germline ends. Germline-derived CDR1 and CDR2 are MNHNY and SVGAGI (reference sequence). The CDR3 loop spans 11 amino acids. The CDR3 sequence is CASRQQETQYF. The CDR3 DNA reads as TGTGCCAGCAGGCAACAAGAGACCCAGTACTTC.

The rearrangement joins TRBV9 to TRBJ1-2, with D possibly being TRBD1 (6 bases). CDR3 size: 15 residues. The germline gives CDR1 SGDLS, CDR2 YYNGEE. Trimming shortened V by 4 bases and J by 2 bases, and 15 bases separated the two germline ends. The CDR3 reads CASSRRTANNYGYTF. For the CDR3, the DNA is TGTGCCAGCAGCCGCCGGACAGCAAACAACTATGGCTACACCTTC. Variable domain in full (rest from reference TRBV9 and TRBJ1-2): DSGVTQTPKHLITATGQRVTLRCSPRSGDLSVYWYQQSLDQGLQFLIQYYNGEERAKGNILERFSAQQFPDLHSELNLSSLELGDSALYFCASSRRTANNYGYTFGSGTRLTVV.

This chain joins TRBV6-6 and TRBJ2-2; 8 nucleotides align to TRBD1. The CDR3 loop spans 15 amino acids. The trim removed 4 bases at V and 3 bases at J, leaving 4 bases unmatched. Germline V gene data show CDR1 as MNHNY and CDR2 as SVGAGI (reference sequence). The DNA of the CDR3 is TGTGCCAGCAGTTTCCCGACAGGGGACACCGGGGAGCTGTTTTTT. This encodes CASSFPTGDTGELFF.

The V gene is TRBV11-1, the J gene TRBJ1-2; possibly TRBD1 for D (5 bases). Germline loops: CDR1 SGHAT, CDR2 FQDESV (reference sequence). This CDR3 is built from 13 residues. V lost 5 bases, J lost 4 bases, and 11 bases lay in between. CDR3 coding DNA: TGTGCCAGCAGCATCGGGGGACGCTATGGCTACACCTTC. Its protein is CASSIGGRYGYTF.

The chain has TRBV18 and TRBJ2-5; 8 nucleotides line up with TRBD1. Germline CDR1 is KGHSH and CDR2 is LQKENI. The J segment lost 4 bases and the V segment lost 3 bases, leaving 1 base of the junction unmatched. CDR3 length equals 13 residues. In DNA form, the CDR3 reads TGTGCCAGCTCACCCCAGGGGGCAGAGACCCAGTACTTC. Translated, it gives CASSPQGAETQYF.

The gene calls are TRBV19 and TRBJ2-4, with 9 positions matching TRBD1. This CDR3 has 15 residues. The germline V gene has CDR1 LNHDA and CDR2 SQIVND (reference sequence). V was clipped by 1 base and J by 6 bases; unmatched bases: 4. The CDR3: CASSIVTGGANIQYF. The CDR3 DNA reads TGTGCCAGTAGTATAGTCACAGGGGGCGCAAACATTCAGTACTTC.

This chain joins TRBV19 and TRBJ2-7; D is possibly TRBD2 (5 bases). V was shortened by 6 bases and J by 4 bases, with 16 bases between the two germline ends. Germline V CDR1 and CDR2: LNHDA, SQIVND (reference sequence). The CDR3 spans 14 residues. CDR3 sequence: CASRTDLGVYEQYV. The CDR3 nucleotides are TGTGCCAGTAGGACGGACTTGGGAGTTTACGAGCAGTACGTC.

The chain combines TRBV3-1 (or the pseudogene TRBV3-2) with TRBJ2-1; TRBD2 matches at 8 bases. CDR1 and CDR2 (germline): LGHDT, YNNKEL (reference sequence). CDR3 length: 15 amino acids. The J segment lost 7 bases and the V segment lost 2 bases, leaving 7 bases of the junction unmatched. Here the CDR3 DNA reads TGTGCCAGCAGCCAATACGGGGGGGCGCAAAATGAGCAGTTCTTC. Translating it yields CASSQYGGAQNEQFF.

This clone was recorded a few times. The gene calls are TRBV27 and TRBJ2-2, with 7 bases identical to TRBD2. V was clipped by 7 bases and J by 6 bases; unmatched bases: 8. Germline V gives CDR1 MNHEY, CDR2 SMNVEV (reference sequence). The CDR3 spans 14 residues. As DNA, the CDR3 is TGTGCCAGCAAGGTGGGGAGGGCCGCCGGGGAGCTGTTTTTT. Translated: CASKVGRAAGELFF.

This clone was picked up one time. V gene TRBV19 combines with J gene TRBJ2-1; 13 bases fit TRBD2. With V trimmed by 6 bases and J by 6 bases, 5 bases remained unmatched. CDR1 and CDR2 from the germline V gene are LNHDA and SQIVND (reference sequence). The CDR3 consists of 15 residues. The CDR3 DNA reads TGTGCCAGTAGCTCGACTAGCGGGGGGTTCAATGAGCAGTTCTTC. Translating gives CASSSTSGGFNEQFF.

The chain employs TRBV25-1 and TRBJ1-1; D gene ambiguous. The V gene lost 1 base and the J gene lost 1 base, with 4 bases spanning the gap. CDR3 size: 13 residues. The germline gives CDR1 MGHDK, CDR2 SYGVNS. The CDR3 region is CASSELGNTEAFF. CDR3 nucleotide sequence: TGTGCCAGCAGTGAATTGGGGAACACTGAAGCTTTCTTT.

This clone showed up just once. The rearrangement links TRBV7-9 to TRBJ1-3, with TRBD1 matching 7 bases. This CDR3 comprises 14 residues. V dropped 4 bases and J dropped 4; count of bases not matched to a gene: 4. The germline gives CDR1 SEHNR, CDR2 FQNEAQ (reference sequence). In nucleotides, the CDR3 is TGTGCCAGCAGCTGGGGGACAGACGGAAACACCATATATTTT. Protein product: CASSWGTDGNTIYF.

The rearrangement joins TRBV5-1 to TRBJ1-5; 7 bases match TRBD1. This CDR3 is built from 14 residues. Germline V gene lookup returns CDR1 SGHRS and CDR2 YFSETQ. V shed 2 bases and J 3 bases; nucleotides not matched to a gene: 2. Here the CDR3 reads CASSLQGTNQPQHF. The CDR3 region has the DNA TGCGCCAGCAGCTTACAGGGGACCAATCAGCCCCAGCATTTT.

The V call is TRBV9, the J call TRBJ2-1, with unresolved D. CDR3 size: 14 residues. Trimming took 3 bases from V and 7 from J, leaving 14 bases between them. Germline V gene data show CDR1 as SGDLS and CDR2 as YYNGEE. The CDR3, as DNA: TGTGCCAGCAGCGCCGGACGGCTAGGAAATGAGCAGTTCTTC. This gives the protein CASSAGRLGNEQFF.

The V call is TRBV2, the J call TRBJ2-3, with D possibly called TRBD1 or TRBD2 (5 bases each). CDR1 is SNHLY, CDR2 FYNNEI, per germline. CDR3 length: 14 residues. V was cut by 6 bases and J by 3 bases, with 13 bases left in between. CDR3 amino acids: CASRPGTGTDTQYF. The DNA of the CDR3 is TGTGCCAGCAGGCCCGGGACGGGAACAGATACGCAGTATTTT.

The CDR3 region has the DNA TGTGCCAGCAGCGTATTAGGGACAGGAGCTAACTATGGCTACACCTTC. Translated: CASSVLGTGANYGYTF. This chain uses TRBV9 with TRBJ1-2, with TRBD1 identical over 8 bases. After removal of 1 base from V and 0 bases from J, the junction contained 5 bases not matched to a gene. Germline V gene lookup returns CDR1 SGDLS and CDR2 YYNGEE. This CDR3 spans 16 amino acids. The full variable domain, completed using reference TRBV9 and TRBJ1-2, is DSGVTQTPKHLITATGQRVTLRCSPRSGDLSVYWYQQSLDQGLQFLIQYYNGEERAKGNILERFSAQQFPDLHSELNLSSLELGDSALYFCASSVLGTGANYGYTFGSGTRLTVV.